Following are 29 T cell receptor beta chains from one sample sequenced in a study of metastatic and nonmetastatic thyroid tumors. No treatment had been given to any patient before thyroid surgery. With MiXCR, TCRdb reprocessed the PCR reads. Among over 6,500 clones, 25% to 30% were seen once, and the ten largest hold roughly 29%. Input material: tumor tissue. The receptor source for this set is a female donor with papillary thyroid cancer or a benign thyroid nodule (not recorded which). Some clones in this sample may be carry-over from other donors' samples.

This clone has a handful of counts. V gene TRBV9 combines with J gene TRBJ2-3, with D perhaps TRBD2 (6 bases). CDR1 and CDR2 (germline): SGDLS, YYNGEE. The V gene lost 4 bases and the J gene lost 2 bases, with 11 bases spanning the gap. The CDR3 covers 14 residues. As DNA, the CDR3 is TGTGCCAGCAGCCCGGGACTTATCACAGATACGCAGTATTTT. Protein sequence: CASSPGLITDTQYF. The complete variable domain, with remaining parts taken from reference TRBV9 and TRBJ2-3, reads DSGVTQTPKHLITATGQRVTLRCSPRSGDLSVYWYQQSLDQGLQFLIQYYNGEERAKGNILERFSAQQFPDLHSELNLSSLELGDSALYFCASSPGLITDTQYFGPGTRLTVL.

The rearrangement joins TRBV11-2 to TRBJ2-7; TRBD2 agrees at 10 bases. The CDR3 is 14 residues long. Germline V gene data show CDR1 as SGHAT and CDR2 as FQNNGV. V trimming: 5 bases; J trimming: 3 bases; junction bases outside the gene matches: 4. The CDR3 DNA follows: TGTGCCAGCAGCCGGACTAGCGGCAGCTACGAGCAGTACTTC. Translated: CASSRTSGSYEQYF.

The chain joins TRBV3-1 to TRBJ1-3, with 7 positions matching TRBD1. CDR1 is LGHDT and CDR2 is YNNKEL in the germline V gene (reference sequence). The CDR3 covers 17 residues. The junction had 7 bases not matched to a gene; V was cut back by 2 bases and J by 0 bases. The CDR3 sequence is CASSQLPGQSSGNTIYF. Here the CDR3 DNA reads TGTGCCAGCAGCCAACTTCCGGGACAGAGCTCTGGAAACACCATATATTTT.

This clone was seen only a few times. This same CDR3 is encoded by further DNA sequences in the sample. The chain is built from TRBV20-1 and TRBJ2-7; 11 positions agree with TRBD2. Germline V lookup: CDR1 DFQATT, CDR2 SNEGSKA (reference sequence). The CDR3 is 13 residues long. Unmatched junction bases numbered 3, after V lost 4 bases and J lost 4 bases. CDR3: CSATGLAGYEQYF. CDR3 sequence (DNA): TGCAGTGCTACAGGACTAGCGGGTTACGAGCAGTACTTC.

By sample share, this clone is medium-sized. The CDR3 loop reads CASSEVRVSYEQYF. CDR3 bases: TGTGCCAGCAGTGAAGTCAGAGTCTCCTACGAGCAGTACTTC. The genes are TRBV2 and TRBJ2-7; D is uncertain. The CDR3 contains 14 residues. Germline loops: CDR1 SNHLY, CDR2 FYNNEI. With 1 base removed from V and 0 bases from J, the gap between germline ends came to 7 bases.

This rearrangement joins TRBV27 to TRBJ1-4; TRBD1 aligns across 7 bases. V dropped 6 bases and J dropped 7; count of bases not matched to a gene: 11. CDR1 and CDR2 from the germline V gene are MNHEY and SMNVEV (reference sequence). CDR3 length equals 15 residues. CDR3 nucleotides: TGTGCCAGCAGCTCTGGACAGGCTGACCGTGAAAAACTGTTTTTT. Its protein product is CASSSGQADREKLFF.

This rearrangement joins TRBV6-1 to TRBJ2-7; D gene ambiguous. The CDR3 is 16 residues long. Trimming removed 1 base from V and 4 bases from J, with 17 bases in between. Germline-derived CDR1 and CDR2 are MNHNS and SASEGT. In DNA, the CDR3 is TGTGCCAGCAGTGAAGGGCAGACCGGCGCGTTATACGAGCAGTACTTC. Protein sequence: CASSEGQTGALYEQYF.

By share of the sample, this clone is medium-sized (0.01 to 0.1%). The V gene is TRBV20-1, the J gene TRBJ1-5; the D is unclear. The germline CDR1 and CDR2 sequences are DFQATT and SNEGSKA (reference sequence). V shed 2 bases and J shed 3 bases, with 11 bases lying between them. The CDR3 contains 14 residues. The CDR3 coding sequence is TGCAGTGCTAGAAGAACAGATTACAATCAGCCCCAGCATTTT. Protein sequence: CSARRTDYNQPQHF.

The chain employs TRBV6-2 or TRBV6-3 and TRBJ2-6; D gene unclear. This CDR3 has 16 amino acids. V was pared by 0 bases and J by 2 bases, with 8 bases between. The germline V gene has CDR1 MNHEY and CDR2 SVGEGT. The chain's CDR3 is CASSYSSWTGANVLTF. CDR3 in DNA: TGTGCCAGCAGTTACTCCAGTTGGACTGGGGCCAACGTCCTGACTTTC.

This clone was recorded a few times. This chain connects TRBV6-1 to TRBJ1-5; D is unclear. The CDR3 loop spans 13 amino acids. Germline lookup yields CDR1 MNHNS and CDR2 SASEGT. V was clipped by 6 bases and J by 7 bases, with 13 bases between them. The CDR3, as DNA: TGTGCCAGCAGCGTTAGGACGGACCAGCCCCAGCATTTT. Its translation is CASSVRTDQPQHF.

A few counts support this clone. Distinct nucleotide sequences in the sample also encode this CDR3. The chain joins TRBV24-1 to TRBJ2-5; D gene uncertain. Germline V gives CDR1 KGHDR, CDR2 SFDVKD. The germline V and J ends were trimmed by 4 bases and 6 bases, with 8 bases remaining between them. The CDR3 sequence is 12 residues long. This chain's CDR3 is CATSDPGQTQYF. The CDR3 DNA sequence: TGTGCCACCAGTGACCCCGGCCAGACCCAGTACTTC.

This clone was found a few times. This chain joins TRBV2 and TRBJ2-7; 12 bases agree with TRBD2. Per the germline V gene, CDR1 is SNHLY and CDR2 is FYNNEI. With 1 base clipped from V and 3 bases from J, the junction kept 16 bases outside the gene matches. CDR3 length: 20 amino acids. The CDR3 is CASSEVLLRLAGGQGYEQYF. CDR3 sequence (DNA): TGTGCCAGCAGTGAAGTTCTCTTGCGTCTAGCGGGGGGGCAGGGCTACGAGCAGTACTTC.

J is TRBJ1-1 and V is TRBV6-5; 8 bases agree with TRBD1. V lost 0 bases to trimming and J lost 5 bases; unmatched junction nucleotides: 5. Germline V gene data show CDR1 as MNHEY and CDR2 as SVGAGI. There are 15 residues in the CDR3. The DNA of the CDR3 is TGTGCCAGCAGTTACTCGCGGACAGGGAGTACTGAAGCTTTCTTT. Translated, it gives CASSYSRTGSTEAFF.

Concerning this clone itself: This is likely a read error, given that the CDR3 carries no conserved phenylalanine or tryptophan at its end. The rearrangement joins TRBV7-8 to TRBJ2-5; the match to TRBD2 covers 8 bases. Trimming at V came to 5 bases and at J to 4 bases, leaving 6 bases not matched to a gene. CDR3 length: 14 residues. Germline V CDR1 and CDR2: SGHVS, FQNEAQ. CDR3 region: CASSHPGRGETQYS. The DNA of the CDR3 is TGTGCCAGCAGCCACCCCGGGAGGGGAGAGACCCAGTACTCC.

The chain joins TRBV5-5 to TRBJ2-1, with 9 nucleotides matching TRBD2. V dropped 0 bases and J dropped 8; count of bases not matched to a gene: 3. Germline CDR1 is SGHKS and CDR2 is YYEKEE (reference sequence). The CDR3 is 14 amino acids. CDR3 DNA: TGTGCCAGCAGCTTGGAGAGGACTAGCGATGAGCAGTTCTTC. Amino acid sequence: CASSLERTSDEQFF.

This clone came up a few times. This chain connects TRBV5-1 to TRBJ2-1, with unresolved D. V gave up 0 bases and J gave up 2 bases, with 9 bases separating them. The CDR3 is 15 amino acids. CDR1 is SGHRS and CDR2 is YFSETQ in the germline V gene. CDR3 loop: CASSLAGSTYNEQFF. The CDR3 bases are TGCGCCAGCAGCTTGGCGGGCAGTACCTACAATGAGCAGTTCTTC.

This chain joins TRBV11-3 and TRBJ1-2; maybe TRBD1 (5 bases). CDR3 length: 13 residues. Germline CDR1 SGHNT, CDR2 YENEEA. Trimming removed 6 bases at V and 2 bases at J, with 10 bases between. CDR3 protein: CASSPGANYGYTF. The DNA for the CDR3 is TGTGCCAGCAGTCCCGGGGCCAACTATGGCTACACCTTC.

This clone counts as medium-sized. V is TRBV20-1 and J is TRBJ1-2; tentatively, D is TRBD1 (5 bases). The CDR3 is 15 amino acids. V lost 2 bases, J lost 7 bases, and 20 bases lay in between. Germline V lookup: CDR1 DFQATT, CDR2 SNEGSKA (reference sequence). CDR3 loop: CSARNPVTTGGGYTF. The CDR3 nucleotides are TGCAGTGCTAGAAATCCGGTGACCACCGGGGGTGGCTACACCTTC.

This clone was counted between two and nine times. This chain connects TRBV6-2 or TRBV6-3 to TRBJ2-1; D perhaps matches TRBD1 (5 bases). Trimming shortened V by 5 bases and J by 3 bases, and 11 bases separated the two germline ends. CDR1 MNHEY and CDR2 SVGEGT come from the germline V gene. The CDR3 totals 14 residues. CDR3 bases: TGTGCCAGCAGTCCTCGACAGATCTACAATGAGCAGTTCTTC. It is translated as CASSPRQIYNEQFF.

This clone is judged large. The CDR3 coding sequence is TGTGCCAGCAGTTCCAGGGGGCATCAGCCCCAGCATTTT. As protein: CASSSRGHQPQHF. The rearrangement links TRBV27 to TRBJ1-5; 8 positions agree with TRBD1. CDR1 is MNHEY and CDR2 is SMNVEV in the germline V gene (reference sequence). The V segment lost 4 bases and the J segment 5 bases; nucleotides outside the gene matches: 1. The CDR3 spans 13 residues.

This clone was found a few times. The chain is built from TRBV4-2 and TRBJ1-1; 10 bases are a match to TRBD1. CDR1 is LGHNA, CDR2 YNFKEQ, per germline. This CDR3 region has 14 residues. Trimming removed 8 bases from V and 1 base from J; junction bases left unmatched: 4. The CDR3 coding sequence is TGTGCCAGCGCTGGGACAGGGGCGAACACTGAAGCTTTCTTT. It is translated as CASAGTGANTEAFF.

The rearrangement joins TRBV12-3 or TRBV12-4 to TRBJ2-7; TRBD2 matches at 13 bases. J was trimmed by 9 bases and V by 6 bases; bases with no gene match: 11. The CDR3 runs 15 residues. The CDR3 is CASSSGLAGPLGQYF. The CDR3 DNA reads TGTGCCAGCAGCTCGGGACTAGCGGGACCCCTCGGGCAGTACTTC.

This chain links TRBV27 with TRBJ1-3, with D maybe TRBD1 (6 bases). With 3 bases removed from V and 0 bases from J, the gap between germline ends came to 6 bases. CDR1 is MNHEY, CDR2 SMNVEV, per germline (reference sequence). The CDR3 is made up of 14 amino acids. The CDR3, as DNA: TGTGCCAGCAGTTTGGACAGCTCTGGAAACACCATATATTTT. Translating gives CASSLDSSGNTIYF.

This clone has only a few counts. The chain links TRBV11-1 to TRBJ1-5, with D possibly TRBD1 on 5 matching bases. The CDR3 loop spans 16 amino acids. Germline-derived CDR1 and CDR2 are SGHAT and FQDESV (reference sequence). V shed 4 bases and J shed 3 bases, with 16 bases lying between them. CDR3 DNA: TGTGCCAGCAGCTCGGGAAAAGACGGACACAATCAGCCCCAGCATTTT. Translating it yields CASSSGKDGHNQPQHF.

This chain uses TRBV2 with TRBJ2-7, with TRBD2 matching 11 bases. CDR1 and CDR2 (germline): SNHLY, FYNNEI. CDR3 size: 16 residues. Trimming at V came to 1 base and at J to 2 bases, leaving 4 bases not matched to a gene. CDR3 DNA sequence: TGTGCCAGCAGTGAAGGGGCTAGCGGGGGGCCCTACGAGCAGTACTTC. This codes for CASSEGASGGPYEQYF. The full variable domain, its missing parts supplied by reference TRBV2 and TRBJ2-7, is EPEVTQTPSHQVTQMGQEVILRCVPISNHLYFYWYRQILGQKVEFLVSFYNNEISEKSEIFDDQFSVERPDGSNFTLKIRSTKLEDSAMYFCASSEGASGGPYEQYFGPGTRLTVT.

This clone was observed a handful of times. The chain combines TRBV20-1 with TRBJ2-1; D uncertain. Germline V lookup: CDR1 DFQATT, CDR2 SNEGSKA (reference sequence). The CDR3 runs to 15 residues. Trimming removed 3 bases at V and 2 bases at J, with 14 bases between. Here the CDR3 reads CSASSESPAYNEQFF. The CDR3 nucleotides are TGCAGTGCTAGTTCTGAGAGCCCCGCCTACAATGAGCAGTTCTTC.

This clone appeared many times. The chain combines TRBV20-1 with TRBJ2-6; unclear D gene. CDR3 length equals 14 residues. The ends were cut back, 5 bases at V and 0 bases at J, with 8 bases in the middle. Germline CDR1 DFQATT, CDR2 SNEGSKA (reference sequence). The CDR3 loop reads CSALTDSGANVLTF. The DNA of the CDR3 is TGCAGTGCTTTGACGGACTCTGGGGCCAACGTCCTGACTTTC.

This clone showed up just once. At one boundary the junction diverges from the germline segment, which might be a read error. The genes are TRBV27 and TRBJ2-3; D perhaps matches TRBD2 (5 bases). CDR3 length equals 15 residues. CDR1 is MNHEY, CDR2 SMNVEV, per germline (reference sequence). CDR3 sequence: CASSGGGSTTDTQSF. The CDR3, as DNA: TGTGCCAGCAGTGGAGGCGGATCTACCACCGATACGCAGTCTTTT.

Turning to this clone: One junction end does not reproduce the germline sequence, and a read error may be involved. The sample contains more than one DNA sequence encoding this CDR3. This chain links TRBV20-1 with TRBJ1-4, with 8 bases identical to TRBD1. This CDR3 comprises 16 residues. The germline V gene has CDR1 DFQATT and CDR2 SNEGSKA (reference sequence). The CDR3 loop reads CSARQGANPTNEKLFF. The DNA for the CDR3 is TGCAGTGCTAGACAGGGGGCAAACCCAACTAATGAAAAGCTGTTTTTC.